This record covers a single T cell receptor beta chain. The antigen is unknown. Assay: immunoSEQ multiplex PCR; the TCRdb copy retains only in-frame clones and omits some. The sample yields roughly 20,000 clones, roughly 85% seen once. After autologous stem cell transplantation all patients relapsed, and prior brentuximab vedotin exposure differed between cohorts. Relapsed/refractory classical Hodgkin lymphoma patients had complete, partial or progressive responses. The germline gives CDR1 MNHEY, CDR2 SVGAGI. J gave up 3 bases and V 5 bases, and 6 bases lay outside the gene matches. The CDR3 runs 14 residues. This entry is derived from a study of PD-1 blockade in classical Hodgkin lymphoma. Broader study findings: Patients starting nivolumab less than 1 year after ASCT had lower diversity and were excluded from later analyses. Newly diagnosed and completely responding patients shared comparable baseline diversity.

Material: peripheral blood mononuclear cells (PBMCs), obtained before the second cycle of nivolumab. The receptor's source is a human donor with classical Hodgkin lymphoma. The chain uses TRBV6-5 and TRBJ1-2, with 7 bases identical to TRBD1. In DNA form, the CDR3 reads TGTGCCAGCAGTCCCACGACAGGGTACTATGGCTACACCTTC. This encodes CASSPTTGYYGYTF.